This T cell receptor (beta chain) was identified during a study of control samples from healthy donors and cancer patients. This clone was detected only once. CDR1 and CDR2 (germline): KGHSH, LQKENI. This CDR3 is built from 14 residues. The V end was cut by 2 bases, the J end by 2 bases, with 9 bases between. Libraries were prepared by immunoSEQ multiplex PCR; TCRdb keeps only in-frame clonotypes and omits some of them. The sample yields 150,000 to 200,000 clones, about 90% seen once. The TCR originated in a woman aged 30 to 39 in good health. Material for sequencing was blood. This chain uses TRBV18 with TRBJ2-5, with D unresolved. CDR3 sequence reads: CASSPRSLQETQYF. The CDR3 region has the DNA TGTGCCAGCTCACCAAGGTCACTACAAGAGACCCAGTACTTC.